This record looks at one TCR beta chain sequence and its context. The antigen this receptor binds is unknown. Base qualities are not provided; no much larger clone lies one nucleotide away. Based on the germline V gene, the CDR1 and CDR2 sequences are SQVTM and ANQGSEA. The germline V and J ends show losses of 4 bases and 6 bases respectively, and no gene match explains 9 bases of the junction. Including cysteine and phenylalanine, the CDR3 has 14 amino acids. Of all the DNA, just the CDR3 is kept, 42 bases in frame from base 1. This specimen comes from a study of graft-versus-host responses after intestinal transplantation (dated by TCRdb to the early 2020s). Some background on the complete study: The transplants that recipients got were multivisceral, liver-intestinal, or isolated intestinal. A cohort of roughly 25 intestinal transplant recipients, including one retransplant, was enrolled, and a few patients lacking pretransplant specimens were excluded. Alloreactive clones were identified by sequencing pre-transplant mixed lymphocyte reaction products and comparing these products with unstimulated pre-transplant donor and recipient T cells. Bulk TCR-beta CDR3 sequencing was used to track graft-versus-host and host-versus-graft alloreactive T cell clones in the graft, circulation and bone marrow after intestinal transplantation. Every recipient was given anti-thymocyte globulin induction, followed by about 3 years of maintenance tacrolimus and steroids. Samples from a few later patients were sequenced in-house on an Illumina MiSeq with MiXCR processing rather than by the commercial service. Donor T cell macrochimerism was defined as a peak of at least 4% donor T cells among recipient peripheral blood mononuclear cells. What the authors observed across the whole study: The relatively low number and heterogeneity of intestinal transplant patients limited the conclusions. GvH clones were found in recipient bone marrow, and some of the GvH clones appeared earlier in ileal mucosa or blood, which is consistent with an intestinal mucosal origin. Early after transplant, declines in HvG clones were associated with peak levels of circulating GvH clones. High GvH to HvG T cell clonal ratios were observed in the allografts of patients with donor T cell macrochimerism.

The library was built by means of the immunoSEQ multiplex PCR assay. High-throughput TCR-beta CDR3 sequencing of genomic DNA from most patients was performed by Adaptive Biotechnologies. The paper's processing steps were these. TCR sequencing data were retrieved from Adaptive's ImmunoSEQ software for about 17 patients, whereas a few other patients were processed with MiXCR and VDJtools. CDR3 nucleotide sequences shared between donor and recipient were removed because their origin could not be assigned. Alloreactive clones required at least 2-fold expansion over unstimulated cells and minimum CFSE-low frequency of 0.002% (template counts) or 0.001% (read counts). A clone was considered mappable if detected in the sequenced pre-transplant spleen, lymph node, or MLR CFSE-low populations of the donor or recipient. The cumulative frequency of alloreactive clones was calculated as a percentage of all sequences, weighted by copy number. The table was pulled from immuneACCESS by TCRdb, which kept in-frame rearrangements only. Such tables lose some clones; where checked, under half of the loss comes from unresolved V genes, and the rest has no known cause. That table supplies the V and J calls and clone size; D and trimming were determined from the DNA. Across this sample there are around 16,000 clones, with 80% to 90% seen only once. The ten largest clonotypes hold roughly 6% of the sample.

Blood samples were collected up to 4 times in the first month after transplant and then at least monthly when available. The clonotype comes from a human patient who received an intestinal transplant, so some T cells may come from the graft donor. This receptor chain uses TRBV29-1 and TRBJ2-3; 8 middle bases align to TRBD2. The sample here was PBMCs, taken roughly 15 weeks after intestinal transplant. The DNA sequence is TGCAGCGTTGGTGATAAAGCGGGAGATGATACGCAGTATTTT. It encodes CSVGDKAGDDTQYF.